This TCR beta chain was recovered during a study of cytomegalovirus exposure and HLA in healthy donors. TCRdb keeps only in-frame clones here, not all; method: immunoSEQ multiplex PCR. The sample yields some 170,000 clones, about 90% seen once. Findings and caveats of the study: The study found most TCR sequences rare, yet found some public TCRs in many donors. According to a subsequent analysis, TCR clusters identified in the first cohort showed a tendency to co-occur across the 120 or so validation repertoires.

In the case of this clone: Its matching antigen is unknown.

Separate from the approximately 650-subject first cohort, the 120-subject validation cohort was the one that the donors belonged to. V gave up 0 bases and J gave up 1 base; unmatched junction bases: 3. Per germline, CDR1 LGHNA and CDR2 YSLEER. This CDR3 is 16 amino acids long. The sequence came from a woman aged 18-30 years in good health and CMV-seropositive. The chain is built from TRBV4-3 and TRBJ2-3; 8 bases are shared with TRBD2. Sequenced: PBMCs. The CDR3 bases are TGCGCCAGCAGCCAAGAACTAGCGGACCGCACAGATACGCAGTATTTT. Residues: CASSQELADRTDTQYF.